A single sample is the source of the 22 T cell receptor beta chains below, sequenced in a study of blood T cell repertoires in COVID-19. Only in-frame clones appear in the TCRdb table, and some are missing; sequencing was by immunoSEQ multiplex PCR. The data show 120,000 or so clones, around 85% seen once. Sequencing was performed on peripheral blood. The origin of the receptors is an older man who had recovered from COVID-19.

This clone was picked up one time. The chain couples TRBV7-9 to TRBJ2-2; possibly TRBD2 for D (6 bases). With 8 bases removed from V and 2 bases from J, the gap between germline ends came to 12 bases. CDR1 is SEHNR and CDR2 is FQNEAQ in the germline V gene (reference sequence). The CDR3 spans 14 residues. In DNA form, the CDR3 reads TGTGCCAGCCCTAGCGTTGCAAACACCGGGGAGCTGTTTTTT. It is translated as CASPSVANTGELFF.

CDR3 region: CASSPPTGRETQYF. The CDR3 DNA follows: TGTGCCAGCTCACCACCGACAGGGCGAGAGACCCAGTACTTC. The chain recombines TRBV18 with TRBJ2-5, with 7 nucleotides matching TRBD1. The CDR3 sequence is 14 residues long. The J segment lost 4 bases and the V segment lost 0 bases, leaving 2 bases of the junction unmatched. The germline V gene has CDR1 KGHSH and CDR2 LQKENI.

The chain employs TRBV5-1 and TRBJ2-1; 8 bases fit TRBD2. J was trimmed by 5 bases and V by 0 bases; bases with no gene match: 4. Germline CDR1 is SGHRS and CDR2 is YFSETQ. The CDR3 covers 15 residues. CDR3 in DNA: TGCGCCAGCAGCTTGGTCGGGGGGGCCCACAATGAGCAGTTCTTC. It encodes CASSLVGGAHNEQFF.

This clone turned up a few times. The rearrangement uses TRBV5-1 and TRBJ2-5, with TRBD1 as a possible D gene (6 bases). This CDR3 region has 15 residues. Germline CDR1 and CDR2: SGHRS and YFSETQ. V was pared by 4 bases and J by 4 bases, with 17 bases between. CDR3 region: CASSRLTGSGETQYF. Here the CDR3 DNA reads TGCGCCAGCAGCCGTTTAACAGGGTCGGGAGAGACCCAGTACTTC.

The chain employs TRBV7-8 and TRBJ2-2, with D unresolved. The CDR3 consists of 15 residues. The V end was cut by 2 bases, the J end by 5 bases, with 12 bases between. Germline values: CDR1 SGHVS, CDR2 FQNEAQ. Here the CDR3 reads CASSLYSPRTGELFF. As DNA, the CDR3 is TGTGCCAGCAGCTTATATTCCCCGAGGACCGGGGAGCTGTTTTTT.

This clone appeared a few times. This chain connects TRBV5-5 to TRBJ2-5, with 8 bases identical to TRBD2. The CDR3 length is 15 residues. After removal of 4 bases from V and 4 bases from J, the junction contained 9 bases not matched to a gene. The germline V gene encodes CDR1 SGHKS and CDR2 YYEKEE (reference sequence). CDR3 nucleotides: TGTGCCAGCAGCCCAGCCGGGACTAGTCGAGAGACCCAGTACTTC. It is translated as CASSPAGTSRETQYF.

In its sample, this clone was seen once. The V and J genes are TRBV7-3 and TRBJ2-5; D might be TRBD1 (6 bases). V lost 5 bases, J lost 5 bases, and 15 bases lay in between. Germline CDR1 is SGHTA and CDR2 is FQGTGA. The CDR3 is 14 amino acids. This chain's CDR3 is CASSPSDSGETQYF. The DNA of the CDR3 is TGTGCCAGCAGCCCATCGGACAGTGGGGAGACCCAGTACTTC.

The chain joins TRBV5-8 to TRBJ2-5; D gene ambiguous. Looked up from germline, CDR1 is SGHTS and CDR2 is YDEGEE. V gave up 4 bases and J gave up 0 bases, with 7 bases separating them. The CDR3 extends over 13 amino acids. The CDR3 coding sequence is TGTGCCAGCAGCCTCCGGTACCAAGAGACCCAGTACTTC. It specifies CASSLRYQETQYF.

This clone was detected once. V is TRBV5-1 and J is TRBJ2-5; D is unresolved. The V and J ends lost 2 bases and 3 bases respectively, with 8 bases between them. The germline gives CDR1 SGHRS, CDR2 YFSETQ. The CDR3 length is 13 residues. CDR3 in amino acids: CASSFRAEETQYF. Here the CDR3 DNA reads TGCGCCAGCAGCTTCCGCGCCGAAGAGACCCAGTACTTC.

The chain carries TRBV4-1 and TRBJ2-1; D not certain. CDR1 MGHRA and CDR2 YSYEKL come from the germline V gene. V was clipped by 7 bases and J by 5 bases, with 9 bases between them. The CDR3 consists of 12 residues. CDR3 sequence (DNA): TGCGCCAGCATCCGTTCCCACAATGAGCAGTTCTTC. Translating gives CASIRSHNEQFF.

V gene TRBV15 combines with J gene TRBJ1-6; 7 positions agree with TRBD1. The CDR3 consists of 14 residues. Per germline, CDR1 LNHNV and CDR2 YYDKDF (reference sequence). Losses at the gene ends were 5 bases for V and 9 bases for J; bases not matched to a gene: 7. The CDR3 spells CATSGSRQGSPLHF. In DNA form, the CDR3 reads TGTGCCACCAGCGGGTCGAGACAGGGTTCACCCCTCCACTTT.

V gene TRBV1 combines with J gene TRBJ1-6. TRBV1 is assigned pseudogene status. This CDR3 has 18 amino acids. CDR3 sequence reads: CTSSQDPQGGTYNSPLHF. In DNA form, the CDR3 reads TGCACCAGCAGCCAAGATCCCCAGGGAGGAACCTATAATTCACCCCTCCACTTT.

The table lists this clone with a few counts. CDR3 in DNA: TGTGCCAGCGCCAGCGAGTTCAGTTATGGCTACACCTTC. It codes for CASASEFSYGYTF. The rearrangement links TRBV2 to TRBJ1-2; no clear D. This CDR3 spans 13 amino acids. Trimming pared 8 bases from V and 5 bases from J, leaving 15 bases between. In germline, CDR1 is SNHLY, CDR2 FYNNEI.

The CDR3 protein is CASSLTQGVGTEAFF. The CDR3 DNA is TGTGCCAGCAGCTTGACTCAGGGGGTTGGGACTGAAGCTTTCTTT. The V call is TRBV11-2, the J call TRBJ1-1; TRBD1 matches at 7 bases. The germline V gene encodes CDR1 SGHAT and CDR2 FQNNGV. V shed 3 bases, J shed 5 bases, and the junction held 9 bases outside the gene matches. The CDR3 runs to 15 residues.

This sequence joins TRBV5-1 and TRBJ2-7; 10 nucleotides align to TRBD1. The CDR3 totals 15 residues. After removal of 4 bases from V and 0 bases from J, the junction contained 4 bases not matched to a gene. Germline CDR1 SGHRS, CDR2 YFSETQ. Written as DNA, the CDR3 is TGCGCCAGCAGCGGGGGACAGGGGAGCTCCTACGAGCAGTACTTC. Translating it yields CASSGGQGSSYEQYF.

This rearrangement joins TRBV5-6 to TRBJ2-7; D perhaps matches TRBD1 (6 bases). The germline CDR1 and CDR2 sequences are SGHDT and YYEEEE. The CDR3 covers 14 residues. The ends were cut back, 0 bases at V and 6 bases at J, with 13 bases in the middle. CDR3 sequence (DNA): TGTGCCAGCAGCTTGGCTTACAGGGTAGGCGAGCAGTACTTC. This translates into CASSLAYRVGEQYF.

The chain links TRBV30 to TRBJ1-4; 7 bases align to TRBD1. The junction had 5 bases not matched to a gene; V was cut back by 0 bases and J by 7 bases. CDR1 is GTSNPN, CDR2 SVGIG, per germline (reference sequence). CDR3 length: 14 amino acids. The CDR3 loop reads CAWSVNRGSEKLFF. Written as DNA, the CDR3 is TGTGCCTGGAGTGTAAACAGGGGAAGTGAAAAACTGTTTTTT.

The genes are TRBV28 and TRBJ1-1, with 8 bases that match TRBD1. CDR1 is MDHEN, CDR2 SYDVKM, per germline. The V gene end was trimmed by 4 bases and the J gene end by 0 bases; junction bases not matched to a gene: 10. The CDR3 extends over 17 amino acids. In DNA form, the CDR3 reads TGTGCCAGCAGTTCCGCCTCCAGGGGGCGGCTGAACACTGAAGCTTTCTTT. Its translation: CASSSASRGRLNTEAFF.

The gene calls are TRBV28 and TRBJ2-5; D uncertain. This CDR3 is 11 amino acids long. Trimming pared 6 bases from V and 2 bases from J, leaving 4 bases between. Germline V gene lookup returns CDR1 MDHEN and CDR2 SYDVKM. CDR3 sequence: CASREQETQYF. The CDR3, as DNA: TGTGCCAGCAGGGAGCAAGAGACCCAGTACTTC.

The rearrangement uses TRBV29-1 and TRBJ2-1, with a possible D match to TRBD2 (5 bases). V was shortened by 2 bases and J by 3 bases, with 11 bases between the two germline ends. Per germline, CDR1 SQVTM and CDR2 ANQGSEA. This CDR3 spans 14 amino acids. The CDR3 DNA reads TGCAGCGTTGAACGCGGGTATTTCTACAATGAGCAGTTCTTC. Encoded protein: CSVERGYFYNEQFF.

This clone has just a few counts. The V call is TRBV7-8, the J call TRBJ2-2; 9 bases are shared with TRBD1. Unmatched junction bases numbered 5, after V lost 2 bases and J lost 4 bases. CDR3 length equals 16 residues. Germline CDR1 is SGHVS and CDR2 is FQNEAQ. The CDR3 sequence: CASSLRDRESTGELFF. The CDR3 DNA is TGTGCCAGCAGCTTAAGGGACAGGGAAAGCACCGGGGAGCTGTTTTTT.

The chain combines TRBV5-1 with TRBJ2-5; 14 bases match TRBD2. The V segment lost 4 bases and the J segment 5 bases; nucleotides outside the gene matches: 4. CDR3 length: 15 residues. Germline V gene lookup returns CDR1 SGHRS and CDR2 YFSETQ. CDR3 DNA sequence: TGCGCCAGCAGCATGGGACTAGCGGGAGTGGAGACCCAGTACTTC. It specifies CASSMGLAGVETQYF.